The rows below give T cell receptor beta chains drawn from one sample of a study of breast tumors, draining lymph nodes, adjacent tissues. TCRdb re-called the multiplex PCR reads through MiXCR, storing one row per CDR3 protein. Here the sample spans around 150,000 distinct CDR3 sequences, approximately 20% being singletons. Input material: axillary lymph node tissue. These TCRs come from a female donor with breast cancer. Some clones in this sample may be carry-over from other donors' samples. The CDR3 runs from the conserved cysteine through the conserved F or W. D genes are given only for firm matches. For some rows the clone size is stated as once, few or many, or as a class when expanded; others skip it.

v_gene: TRBV4-2
d_gene: TRBD2
abundance: many
len: 13
j_gene: TRBJ2-1
CDR3aa: CASSPSGSNEQFF
CDR3nt: TGTGCCAGCAGTCCTAGCGGGAGCAATGAGCAGTTCTTC

v_gene: TRBV5-4
d_gene: TRBD1
abundance: .
len: 14
j_gene: TRBJ1-1
CDR3aa: CASSRDRGSTEAFF
CDR3nt: TGTGCCAGCAGCCGGGACAGGGGATCTACTGAAGCTTTCTTT

v_gene: TRBV27
d_gene: .
abundance: many
len: 15
j_gene: TRBJ2-1
CDR3aa: CASSLEGARGTEQFF
CDR3nt: TGTGCCAGCAGCTTAGAGGGGGCGCGGGGAACTGAGCAGTTCTTC

v_gene: TRBV28
d_gene: .
abundance: many
len: 15
j_gene: TRBJ2-7
CDR3aa: CASSPSGRPPYEQYF
CDR3nt: TGTGCCAGCAGTCCGTCAGGGCGCCCCCCCTACGAGCAGTACTTC

v_gene: TRBV20-1
d_gene: .
abundance: many
len: 17
j_gene: TRBJ2-1
CDR3aa: CSARDSLRGTSYNEQFF
CDR3nt: TGCAGTGCTAGAGATTCCCTTCGCGGGACCTCCTACAATGAGCAGTTCTTC

v_gene: TRBV28
d_gene: .
abundance: few
len: 12
j_gene: TRBJ1-2
CDR3aa: CASATTGYGYTF
CDR3nt: TGTGCCAGCGCGACCACAGGCTATGGCTACACCTTC

v_gene: TRBV5-1
d_gene: .
abundance: many
len: 15
j_gene: TRBJ2-1
CDR3aa: CASSAVVSSYNEQFF
CDR3nt: TGCGCCAGCAGTGCCGTAGTGAGCTCCTACAATGAGCAGTTCTTC

v_gene: TRBV27
d_gene: .
abundance: .
len: 15
j_gene: TRBJ2-1
CDR3aa: CASSLFAAIGNEQFF
CDR3nt: TGTGCCAGCAGTTTATTTGCGGCTATTGGCAATGAGCAGTTCTTC

v_gene: TRBV10-3
d_gene: TRBD2
abundance: many
len: 15
j_gene: TRBJ2-1
CDR3aa: CAISEGSGRINEQFF
CDR3nt: TGTGCCATCAGTGAAGGTAGCGGGAGGATCAATGAGCAGTTCTTC

v_gene: TRBV5-8
d_gene: .
abundance: many
len: 15
j_gene: TRBJ2-2
CDR3aa: CASSRRARATGELFF
CDR3nt: TGTGCCAGCAGCAGACGGGCCCGGGCCACCGGGGAGCTGTTTTTT

v_gene: TRBV2
d_gene: TRBD1
abundance: many
len: 13
j_gene: TRBJ2-2
CDR3aa: CASSAGGFGELFF
CDR3nt: TGTGCCAGCAGTGCAGGGGGCTTCGGGGAGCTGTTTTTT

v_gene: TRBV4-1
d_gene: .
abundance: .
len: 14
j_gene: TRBJ2-3
CDR3aa: CASSQERGSATQYF
CDR3nt: TGCGCCAGCAGCCAAGAACGGGGCTCAGCTACGCAGTATTTT

v_gene: TRBV6-2/TRBV6-3
d_gene: TRBD2
abundance: many
len: 15
j_gene: TRBJ2-7
CDR3aa: CASSVRLAASYEQYF
CDR3nt: TGTGCCAGCAGTGTCAGACTAGCGGCAAGCTACGAGCAGTACTTC

v_gene: TRBV7-2
d_gene: TRBD2
abundance: many
len: 17
j_gene: TRBJ2-1
CDR3aa: CASSPKRGLAGIDEQFF
CDR3nt: TGTGCCAGCAGCCCAAAGAGGGGACTAGCGGGAATCGATGAGCAGTTCTTC

v_gene: TRBV5-1
d_gene: .
abundance: few
len: 16
j_gene: TRBJ2-2
CDR3aa: CASSLASGSEHRGAVF
CDR3nt: TGCGCCAGCAGCTTGGCATCCGGGAGCGAACACCGGGGAGCTGTTTTT

v_gene: TRBV11-1
d_gene: TRBD2
abundance: many
len: 15
j_gene: TRBJ2-1
CDR3aa: CASSLDGASGSKQFF
CDR3nt: TGTGCCAGCAGCTTAGATGGGGCTAGCGGGAGTAAACAGTTCTTC

v_gene: TRBV2
d_gene: .
abundance: many
len: 18
j_gene: TRBJ2-6
CDR3aa: CASSGVVEHRSGANVLTF
CDR3nt: TGTGCCAGCAGTGGGGTAGTGGAGCATCGTTCGGGGGCCAACGTCCTGACTTTC

v_gene: TRBV6-5
d_gene: TRBD2
abundance: many
len: 18
j_gene: TRBJ2-7
CDR3aa: CASSSPTLAGRPSYEQYF
CDR3nt: TGTGCCAGCAGTTCCCCGACTCTAGCGGGACGTCCCTCCTACGAGCAGTACTTC

v_gene: TRBV5-6
d_gene: .
abundance: many
len: 15
j_gene: TRBJ2-7
CDR3aa: CASSGGRGGTYEQYF
CDR3nt: TGTGCCAGCAGCGGGGGCAGGGGGGGCACCTACGAGCAGTACTTC

v_gene: TRBV30
d_gene: TRBD1
abundance: many
len: 14
j_gene: TRBJ1-5
CDR3aa: CAWSDRGSNQPQHF
CDR3nt: TGTGCCTGGAGTGACAGGGGAAGCAATCAGCCCCAGCATTTT

v_gene: TRBV6-2/TRBV6-3
d_gene: .
abundance: many
len: 15
j_gene: TRBJ2-7
CDR3aa: CASSYVAGVPYEQYF
CDR3nt: TGTGCCAGCAGTTACGTGGCAGGGGTCCCCTACGAGCAGTACTTC

v_gene: TRBV7-3
d_gene: .
abundance: many
len: 13
j_gene: TRBJ2-5
CDR3aa: CASSFGVGETQYF
CDR3nt: TGTGCCAGCAGCTTCGGGGTCGGGGAGACCCAGTACTTC

v_gene: TRBV30
d_gene: TRBD2
abundance: many
len: 12
j_gene: TRBJ2-7
CDR3aa: CAWGLAGDEQYF
CDR3nt: TGTGCCTGGGGACTAGCGGGAGACGAGCAGTACTTC

v_gene: TRBV20-1
d_gene: TRBD2
abundance: many
len: 15
j_gene: TRBJ2-3
CDR3aa: CSARVVAGVGDTQYF
CDR3nt: TGCAGTGCTAGAGTTGTAGCGGGAGTAGGAGATACGCAGTATTTT

v_gene: TRBV7-2
d_gene: .
abundance: many
len: 16
j_gene: TRBJ1-3
CDR3aa: CASSLIGDQAGNTIYF
CDR3nt: TGTGCCAGCAGCTTAATTGGCGATCAAGCTGGAAACACCATATATTTT

v_gene: TRBV20-1
d_gene: .
abundance: many
len: 14
j_gene: TRBJ2-1
CDR3aa: CSATLGTVLNEQFF
CDR3nt: TGCAGTGCTACGCTCGGGACGGTCCTCAATGAGCAGTTCTTC

v_gene: TRBV29-1
d_gene: .
abundance: many
len: 12
j_gene: TRBJ2-2
CDR3aa: CSGLTDTGELFF
CDR3nt: TGCAGCGGGCTGACAGACACCGGGGAGCTGTTTTTT

v_gene: TRBV20-1
d_gene: TRBD2
abundance: many
len: 16
j_gene: TRBJ2-3
CDR3aa: CSARDPGLAKGDTQYF
CDR3nt: TGCAGTGCTAGAGATCCGGGACTAGCGAAAGGGGATACGCAGTATTTT

v_gene: TRBV7-8
d_gene: .
abundance: many
len: 15
j_gene: TRBJ2-3
CDR3aa: CASSLAGAPTDTQYF
CDR3nt: TGTGCCAGCAGCTTAGCGGGAGCCCCCACAGATACGCAGTATTTT

v_gene: TRBV20-1
d_gene: .
abundance: many
len: 15
j_gene: TRBJ2-3
CDR3aa: CSCALLAGKTDTQYF
CDR3nt: TGCAGTTGCGCACTTCTTGCAGGGAAAACAGATACGCAGTATTTT

v_gene: TRBV6-6
d_gene: TRBD2
abundance: many
len: 14
j_gene: TRBJ2-2
CDR3aa: CASSPAGATGELFF
CDR3nt: TGTGCCAGCAGTCCAGCGGGAGCTACCGGGGAGCTGTTTTTT

v_gene: TRBV20-1
d_gene: .
abundance: many
len: 15
j_gene: TRBJ2-7
CDR3aa: CSARIEVGPDYEQYF
CDR3nt: TGCAGTGCTAGGATAGAAGTCGGTCCCGACTACGAGCAGTACTTC

v_gene: TRBV18
d_gene: .
abundance: .
len: 15
j_gene: TRBJ1-5
CDR3aa: CASSPGQNSNQPQHF
CDR3nt: TGTGCCAGCTCACCAGGTCAGAATAGCAATCAGCCCCAGCATTTT

v_gene: TRBV27
d_gene: .
abundance: .
len: 19
j_gene: TRBJ1-5
CDR3aa: CASSPRTVGGPYSNQPQHF
CDR3nt: TGTGCCAGCAGTCCTCGGACAGTGGGGGGCCCTTATAGCAATCAGCCCCAGCATTTT

v_gene: TRBV28
d_gene: .
abundance: many
len: 12
j_gene: TRBJ2-5
CDR3aa: CVSSGNGETQYF
CDR3nt: TGTGTCTCATCCGGGAACGGGGAGACCCAGTACTTC

v_gene: TRBV4-1
d_gene: .
abundance: many
len: 13
j_gene: TRBJ1-2
CDR3aa: CASSQAPRYGYTF
CDR3nt: TGCGCCAGCAGCCAAGCCCCCAGGTATGGCTACACCTTC

v_gene: TRBV12-3/TRBV12-4
d_gene: TRBD2
abundance: few
len: 17
j_gene: TRBJ2-2
CDR3aa: CASSPGTSGRQTGELFF
CDR3nt: TGTGCCAGCAGCCCTGGGACTAGCGGGAGACAGACCGGGGAGCTGTTTTTT

v_gene: TRBV7-9
d_gene: TRBD2
abundance: many
len: 20
j_gene: TRBJ2-1
CDR3aa: CASSPSIKASGRSTYNEQFF
CDR3nt: TGTGCCAGCAGCCCATCTATTAAAGCTAGCGGGAGGTCCACCTACAATGAGCAGTTCTTC

v_gene: TRBV2
d_gene: .
abundance: many
len: 14
j_gene: TRBJ2-5
CDR3aa: CASSVRATQETQYF
CDR3nt: TGTGCCAGCAGTGTCAGGGCGACCCAAGAGACCCAGTACTTC

v_gene: TRBV5-1
d_gene: TRBD1
abundance: many
len: 17
j_gene: TRBJ2-1
CDR3aa: CASSSLDGDRGRNEQFF
CDR3nt: TGCGCCAGCAGCTCCCTTGATGGGGACAGGGGGCGTAATGAGCAGTTCTTC

v_gene: TRBV29-1
d_gene: TRBD1
abundance: many
len: 15
j_gene: TRBJ2-5
CDR3aa: CSVEDPDRGRETQYF
CDR3nt: TGCAGCGTTGAAGATCCGGACAGGGGGCGGGAGACCCAGTACTTC

v_gene: TRBV2
d_gene: .
abundance: many
len: 12
j_gene: TRBJ2-7
CDR3aa: CASTPYEYEQYF
CDR3nt: TGTGCCAGCACCCCCTACGAATACGAGCAGTACTTC